A selection of T cell receptor beta chains follows, all from one sample in a study of blood T cells in healthy people across ages. MiXCR, applied by TCRdb to the 5' RACE reads, yields one record per CDR3 protein. The table lists about 1,600,000 distinct CDR3 sequences, 42% of them singletons, with approximately 7.9% in the top ten. Material for sequencing was blood. Receptor source: a woman aged 18 to 35 in good health. CDR3s leave out the opening cysteine and the closing phenylalanine or tryptophan. Only part of the rows carry a size: once, few, many, or a class if the clone is expanded.

j_gene: TRBJ2-1; v_gene: TRBV11-2; abundance: NA; CDR3aa: ASSLGLPSGGRNEQF
j_gene: TRBJ1-5; v_gene: TRBV6-6; abundance: NA; CDR3aa: ASSYSIRPEDSKPQH
j_gene: TRBJ2-3; v_gene: TRBV5-1; abundance: NA; CDR3aa: ASRTGNPDTQY
j_gene: TRBJ1-2; v_gene: TRBV29-1; abundance: few; CDR3aa: SVEWTADYGYT
j_gene: TRBJ2-2; v_gene: TRBV2; abundance: few; CDR3aa: ASRDLQGYVGELF
j_gene: TRBJ2-3; v_gene: TRBV6-5; abundance: NA; CDR3aa: ASSYLRGDTQY
j_gene: TRBJ2-7; v_gene: TRBV20-1; abundance: NA; CDR3aa: SSSSAGASYEQY
j_gene: TRBJ2-2; v_gene: TRBV7-2; abundance: NA; CDR3aa: ASSRGGVVRTGELF
j_gene: TRBJ2-5; v_gene: TRBV6-1; abundance: NA; CDR3aa: ASSEARGDRGGETQY
j_gene: TRBJ2-1; v_gene: TRBV4-1; abundance: NA; CDR3aa: ASSPGGSQASNEQF
j_gene: TRBJ1-2; v_gene: TRBV20-1; abundance: few; CDR3aa: SASGGDGYGYT
j_gene: TRBJ2-1; v_gene: TRBV4-1; abundance: few; CDR3aa: ASSQVGLARYNEQF
j_gene: TRBJ2-3; v_gene: TRBV18; abundance: NA; CDR3aa: ASSPTTGGTDTQY
j_gene: TRBJ2-1; v_gene: TRBV6-1; abundance: NA; CDR3aa: ASKQTVNSYNEQF
j_gene: TRBJ2-7; v_gene: TRBV6-5; abundance: NA; CDR3aa: ASSYSYSGTGDTRAYEQY
j_gene: TRBJ2-1; v_gene: TRBV7-9; abundance: NA; CDR3aa: ASRRRLAEDNEQF
j_gene: NA; v_gene: TRBV6-1; abundance: NA; CDR3aa: ATMKGLGGVDEQY
j_gene: TRBJ2-1; v_gene: TRBV7-6; abundance: NA; CDR3aa: ASSSGPTGDEQF